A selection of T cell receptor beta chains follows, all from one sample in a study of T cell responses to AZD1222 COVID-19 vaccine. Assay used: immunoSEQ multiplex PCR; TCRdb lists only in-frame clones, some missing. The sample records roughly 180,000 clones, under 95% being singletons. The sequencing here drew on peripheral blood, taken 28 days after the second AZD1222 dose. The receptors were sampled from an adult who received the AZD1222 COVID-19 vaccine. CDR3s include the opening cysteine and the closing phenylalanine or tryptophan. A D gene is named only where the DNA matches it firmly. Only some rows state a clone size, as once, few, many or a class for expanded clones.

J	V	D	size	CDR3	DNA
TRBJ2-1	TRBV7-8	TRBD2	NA	CASSPGLAGVLYNEQFF	TGTGCCAGCAGCCCCGGACTAGCGGGGGTCCTTTACAATGAGCAGTTCTTC
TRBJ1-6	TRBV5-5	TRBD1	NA	CASSKSQGANSPLHF	TGTGCCAGCAGCAAATCACAGGGGGCTAATTCACCCCTCCACTTT
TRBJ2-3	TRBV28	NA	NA	CASSLLGTSEGDTQYF	TGTGCCAGCAGTTTATTAGGGACTTCGGAGGGAGATACGCAGTATTTT
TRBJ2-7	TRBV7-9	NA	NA	CASSFLGLGIHEQYF	TGTGCCAGCAGCTTCCTAGGACTGGGAATCCACGAGCAGTACTTC
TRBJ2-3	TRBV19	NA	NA	CASSQGGADTQYF	TGTGCCAGTAGTCAAGGGGGGGCCGATACGCAGTATTTT
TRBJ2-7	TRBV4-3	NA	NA	CASSQGGDKAYEQYF	TGCGCCAGCAGCCAAGGAGGGGACAAAGCCTACGAGCAGTACTTC
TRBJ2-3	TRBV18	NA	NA	CASSPVTDTQYF	TGTGCCAGCTCACCAGTTACAGATACGCAGTATTTT
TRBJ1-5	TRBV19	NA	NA	CASSIGGINQPQHF	TGTGCCAGTAGTATAGGAGGGATTAATCAGCCCCAGCATTTT
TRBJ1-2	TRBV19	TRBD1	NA	CASRSGQGPYGYTF	TGTGCCAGTAGATCGGGACAGGGACCCTATGGCTACACCTTC
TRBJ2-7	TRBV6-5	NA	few	CASTVTGIEQYF	TGTGCCAGCACGGTTACAGGGATCGAGCAGTACTTC
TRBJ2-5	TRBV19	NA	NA	CASSTEETQYF	TGTGCCAGTAGTACGGAAGAGACCCAGTACTTC
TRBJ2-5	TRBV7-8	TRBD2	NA	CASSLGLAQETQYF	TGTGCCAGCAGCTTAGGACTAGCCCAAGAGACCCAGTACTTC
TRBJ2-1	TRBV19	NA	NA	CASSKGLEQFF	TGTGCCAGTAGCAAGGGCCTTGAGCAGTTCTTC
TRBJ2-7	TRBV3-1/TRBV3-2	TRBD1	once	CASSQRTGRNDEQYF	TGTGCCAGCAGCCAACGGACAGGGAGAAACGACGAGCAGTACTTC
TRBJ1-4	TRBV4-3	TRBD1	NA	CASSPTGTAREKLFF	TGCGCCAGCAGCCCAACCGGGACAGCGAGGGAAAAACTGTTTTTT
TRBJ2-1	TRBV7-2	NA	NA	CASSSLNIEQFF	TGTGCCAGCAGCTCCCTCAACATTGAGCAGTTCTTC
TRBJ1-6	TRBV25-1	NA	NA	CASSGWDGNSPLHF	TGTGCCAGCAGTGGATGGGATGGGAATTCACCCCTCCACTTT
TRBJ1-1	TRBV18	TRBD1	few	CASSQQGAGMNTEAFF	TGTGCCAGCTCACAACAGGGGGCCGGGATGAACACTGAAGCTTTCTTT
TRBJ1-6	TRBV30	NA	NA	CAWRGQPNSPLHF	TGTGCCTGGAGAGGACAGCCTAATTCACCCCTCCACTTT
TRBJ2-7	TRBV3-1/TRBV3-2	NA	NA	CASSQARGATYEQYF	TGTGCCAGCAGCCAAGCCAGGGGGGCCACCTACGAGCAGTACTTC